This TCR beta chain was observed in a study of shared clonotypes between healthy human individuals. In the study overall: Researchers drew samples from two women and a few men aged 18 to 49.

Study-level points and caveats: A reduction in generation probabilities was seen for non-shared clonotypes relative to those shared by all four donors.

Regarding this clone: What it recognizes is unknown.

This table comes from immunoSEQ multiplex PCR, and its TCRdb copy is limited to in-frame clones, with some not included. Counted here are around 2.1 million clones, around 93% occurring once; the ten biggest clones make up more than 1.5%. The germline gives CDR1 SGHDT, CDR2 YYEEEE. V lost 4 bases to trimming and J lost 8 bases; unmatched junction nucleotides: 7. This CDR3 is built from 14 residues. In the naive CD8 group, cells lacked CD45RO and were positively selected for CCR7, so terminally differentiated effector memory CD45RA+ cells were left out. The study drew its donors from healthy HIV-negative adults without recent acute infections or vaccinations.

Sequenced material: naive CD8+ T cells from PBMCs. The TCR was taken from a man aged 18 to 29 in good health. Some clones in this sample may be carry-over from other donors' samples. V gene TRBV5-6 combines with J gene TRBJ2-4; TRBD2 matches 9 bases. CDR3 nucleotide sequence: TGTGCCAGCAGCCAAGGACTAGCGCTTCACATTCAGTACTTC. Protein sequence: CASSQGLALHIQYF.